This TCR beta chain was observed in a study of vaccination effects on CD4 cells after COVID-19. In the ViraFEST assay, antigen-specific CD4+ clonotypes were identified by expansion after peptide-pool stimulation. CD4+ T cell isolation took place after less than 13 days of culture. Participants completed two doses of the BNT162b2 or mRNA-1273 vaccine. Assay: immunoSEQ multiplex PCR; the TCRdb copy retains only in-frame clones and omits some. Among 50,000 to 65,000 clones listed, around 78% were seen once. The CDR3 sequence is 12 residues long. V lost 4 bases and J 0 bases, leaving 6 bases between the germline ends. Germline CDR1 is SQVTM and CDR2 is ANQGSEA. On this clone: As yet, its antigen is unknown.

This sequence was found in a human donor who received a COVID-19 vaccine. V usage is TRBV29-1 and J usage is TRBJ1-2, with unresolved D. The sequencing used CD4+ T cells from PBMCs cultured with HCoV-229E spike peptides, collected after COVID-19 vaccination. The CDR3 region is CSVVAANYGYTF. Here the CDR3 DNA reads TGCAGCGTTGTGGCTGCTAACTATGGCTACACCTTC.